The 18 T cell receptor beta chains reported below all come from one sample, sequenced in a study of siplizumab effects on memory and regulatory T cells. Sequenced by immunoSEQ multiplex PCR; TCRdb stores in-frame clones only, minus some. The profile shows about 120,000 clones, just under 95% of them singletons. Material for sequencing was non-Treg CD4+ T cells sorted from blood. The receptor set was obtained from a human donor in good health.

This clone was seen only once. This rearrangement joins TRBV18 to TRBJ1-2; D is undetermined. The germline CDR1 and CDR2 sequences are KGHSH and LQKENI. The length of the CDR3 is 14 residues. Trimming removed 2 bases from V and 0 bases from J, with 7 bases in between. As DNA, the CDR3 is TGTGCCAGCTCACCAGCAACTTCTAACTATGGCTACACCTTC. Its protein product is CASSPATSNYGYTF.

The V call is TRBV14, the J call TRBJ2-3; D might be TRBD2 (5 bases). The CDR3 spans 13 residues. Germline V gives CDR1 SGHDN, CDR2 FVKESK. V shed 3 bases and J shed 6 bases, with 10 bases lying between them. CDR3 nucleotides: TGTGCCAGCAGCCACTTCGGGATTGATACGCAGTATTTT. It codes for CASSHFGIDTQYF. Based on the CDR3 plus reference TRBV14 and TRBJ2-3, the full variable domain is EAGVTQFPSHSVIEKGQTVTLRCDPISGHDNLYWYRRVMGKEIKFLLHFVKESKQDESGMPNNRFLAERTGGTYSTLKVQPAELEDSGVYFCASSHFGIDTQYFGPGTRLTVL.

The gene calls are TRBV21-1 and TRBJ2-1. TRBV21-1 constitutes a pseudogene. The CDR3 has 15 residues. Here the CDR3 reads CASSAGAGGRNEQFF. Written as DNA, the CDR3 is TGTGCCAGCAGCGCGGGGGCAGGGGGACGCAATGAGCAGTTCTTC.

The chain couples TRBV5-8 to TRBJ2-3, with 13 bases matching TRBD2. V lost 1 base to trimming and J lost 7 bases; unmatched junction nucleotides: 3. The CDR3 contains 15 residues. Germline V gives CDR1 SGHTS, CDR2 YDEGEE. The chain's CDR3 is CASSLTSGGAYTQYF. The CDR3 nucleotides are TGTGCCAGCAGCTTGACTAGCGGGGGGGCGTATACGCAGTATTTT.

The rearrangement joins TRBV30 to TRBJ1-6; D might be TRBD1 (6 bases). The CDR3 is made up of 17 amino acids. V was cut by 7 bases and J by 7 bases, with 26 bases left in between. Looked up from germline, CDR1 is GTSNPN and CDR2 is SVGIG (reference sequence). The DNA for the CDR3 is TGTGCCTCCTTAAAAAGGACAGCCGTAGGGGGAAATTCACCCCTCCACTTT. This encodes CASLKRTAVGGNSPLHF.

This chain links TRBV7-9 with TRBJ2-3; D not resolved. Looked up from germline, CDR1 is SEHNR and CDR2 is FQNEAQ (reference sequence). V lost 3 bases, J lost 2 bases, and 9 bases lay in between. The CDR3 spans 14 residues. The CDR3 here is CASSFTSITDTQYF. CDR3 DNA: TGTGCCAGCAGCTTTACATCAATCACAGATACGCAGTATTTT. The whole variable domain, remainder taken from reference TRBV7-9 and TRBJ2-3, is DTGVSQNPRHKITKRGQNVTFRCDPISEHNRLYWYRQTLGQGPEFLTYFQNEAQLEKSRLLSDRFSAERPKGSFSTLEIQRTEQGDSAMYLCASSFTSITDTQYFGPGTRLTVL.

This chain links TRBV9 with TRBJ2-2; 8 bases fit TRBD2. V trimming: 2 bases; J trimming: 0 bases; junction bases outside the gene matches: 3. The CDR3 extends over 16 amino acids. CDR1 and CDR2 from the germline V gene are SGDLS and YYNGEE. The CDR3 coding sequence is TGTGCCAGCAGCGTCGCGGGGGGAGCGAACACCGGGGAGCTGTTTTTT. Its translation is CASSVAGGANTGELFF.

The chain carries TRBV27 and TRBJ2-2; tentative D call: TRBD1 (6 bases). Looked up from germline, CDR1 is MNHEY and CDR2 is SMNVEV (reference sequence). V lost 4 bases and J lost 3, with 21 bases in between. The CDR3 length is 18 residues. CDR3 residues: CASSSSGTSHRYTGELFF. The CDR3 DNA reads as TGTGCCAGCAGTTCTTCCGGGACATCCCACAGATACACCGGGGAGCTGTTTTTT.

This clone was counted a single time. The chain is built from TRBV5-1 and TRBJ2-3; 11 bases line up with TRBD2. The CDR3 is made up of 17 amino acids. The V and J ends lost 4 bases and 3 bases, in that order; junction bases with no gene match: 10. Germline lookup yields CDR1 SGHRS and CDR2 YFSETQ. The chain's CDR3 is CASSPWSSGGVTDTQYF. The CDR3 DNA sequence: TGCGCCAGCAGCCCCTGGAGTAGCGGGGGGGTGACAGATACGCAGTATTTT.

The rearrangement joins TRBV15 to TRBJ2-2; perhaps TRBD1 as D (6 bases). CDR1 LNHNV and CDR2 YYDKDF come from the germline V gene (reference sequence). The length of the CDR3 is 15 residues. Trimming stripped 0 bases from V and 1 base from J, with 6 bases between. The CDR3 bases are TGTGCCACCAGCAGAGACAGGGGGAACACCGGGGAGCTGTTTTTT. The encoded protein is CATSRDRGNTGELFF.

V is TRBV5-4 and J is TRBJ2-3; D is perhaps TRBD1 or TRBD2 (6 bases each). V lost 10 bases and J lost 4, with 13 bases in between. CDR3 length: 12 amino acids. Germline CDR1 and CDR2: SGHNT and YYREEE (reference sequence). DNA of the CDR3: TGTGCCCTGGGGGCGGGGTCAGATACGCAGTATTTT. Protein product: CALGAGSDTQYF.

This clone was counted a single time. The V call is TRBV30, the J call TRBJ1-5; the D gene is possibly TRBD1 (5 bases). Germline lookup yields CDR1 GTSNPN and CDR2 SVGIG (reference sequence). V was cut by 1 base and J by 4 bases, with 20 bases left in between. This CDR3 contains 17 residues. This chain's CDR3 is CAWSEIKRGVGNQPQHF. The CDR3 DNA is TGTGCCTGGAGTGAGATTAAAAGGGGCGTGGGGAATCAGCCCCAGCATTTT.

This rearrangement joins TRBV11-2 to TRBJ2-6; tentative D call: TRBD2 (6 bases). From germline, CDR1 is SGHAT and CDR2 FQNNGV. This CDR3 spans 17 amino acids. Trimming left V 0 bases short and J 0 bases short, with 9 bases between. The DNA for the CDR3 is TGTGCCAGCAGCTTAGAGGCGGGAAGCTCTGGGGCCAACGTCCTGACTTTC. Translating gives CASSLEAGSSGANVLTF.

This clone was observed a single time. The gene calls are TRBV7-2 and TRBJ2-7; 11 bases are a match to TRBD2. Germline V gives CDR1 SGHTA, CDR2 FQGNSA. This CDR3 comprises 16 residues. Germline trimming cut 1 base from V and 4 bases from J; bases unmatched to any gene: 6. CDR3 bases: TGTGCCAGCAGCTTAGGTGGACTAGCGGGCCTTTACGAGCAGTACTTC. It codes for CASSLGGLAGLYEQYF.

The chain employs TRBV4-1 and TRBJ2-6; TRBD1 matches at 8 bases. CDR1 is MGHRA, CDR2 YSYEKL, per germline. V dropped 4 bases and J dropped 0; count of bases not matched to a gene: 8. The CDR3 extends over 18 amino acids. The CDR3, as DNA: TGCGCCAGCAGCCCGGTGCAGGGGGCCCTCTCTGGGGCCAACGTCCTGACTTTC. Translation gives CASSPVQGALSGANVLTF.

The gene calls are TRBV29-1 and TRBJ1-1; D is ambiguous. Germline assignment: CDR1 SQVTM and CDR2 ANQGSEA. The V gene lost 4 bases and the J gene lost 6 bases, with 12 bases spanning the gap. The CDR3 loop spans 12 amino acids. CDR3: CSVGFVGAEAFF. The CDR3 DNA reads as TGCAGCGTTGGTTTCGTGGGAGCTGAAGCTTTCTTT.

This clone was found a few times. The V and J genes are TRBV7-2 and TRBJ1-2; D remains unclear. Germline lookup yields CDR1 SGHTA and CDR2 FQGNSA. The CDR3 has 13 amino acids. Trimming took 5 bases from V and 4 from J, leaving 11 bases between them. CDR3 nucleotide sequence: TGTGCCAGCAGCCCCCTCGGGGTCTATGGCTACACCTTC. Translation gives CASSPLGVYGYTF.

The chain recombines TRBV6-5 with TRBJ2-7; D gene uncertain. V was cut by 0 bases and J by 12 bases, with 15 bases left in between. CDR1 MNHEY and CDR2 SVGAGI come from the germline V gene. CDR3 length: 13 residues. This CDR3 reads CASSYSTTQNPYF. CDR3 bases: TGTGCCAGCAGTTACTCAACAACCCAAAACCCGTACTTC.